This T cell receptor beta chain was recorded in a study of identifying expanded T cells in peripheral blood. A note on this clone: Antigen specificity is unknown.

Produced via immunoSEQ multiplex PCR; TCRdb's table is partial and in-frame only. This sample has more than 85,000 clones, with about 88% found just once. No infections or other immune events were documented during collection. V was shortened by 8 bases and J by 6 bases, with 7 bases between the two germline ends. CDR1 is LNHDA and CDR2 is SQIVND in the germline V gene (reference sequence). The CDR3 sequence is 11 residues long. Findings of the study overall: Roughly 1.1 clones differed between technical replicates, versus approximately 16 and 20 over time.

The chain uses TRBV19 and TRBJ1-4, with D unclear. The clonotype originates from a person between 18 and 75 years old in good health. The sequencing input was blood. Written as DNA, the CDR3 is TGTGCCAGTGAGACTGATGAAAAACTGTTTTTT. Amino acids: CASETDEKLFF.